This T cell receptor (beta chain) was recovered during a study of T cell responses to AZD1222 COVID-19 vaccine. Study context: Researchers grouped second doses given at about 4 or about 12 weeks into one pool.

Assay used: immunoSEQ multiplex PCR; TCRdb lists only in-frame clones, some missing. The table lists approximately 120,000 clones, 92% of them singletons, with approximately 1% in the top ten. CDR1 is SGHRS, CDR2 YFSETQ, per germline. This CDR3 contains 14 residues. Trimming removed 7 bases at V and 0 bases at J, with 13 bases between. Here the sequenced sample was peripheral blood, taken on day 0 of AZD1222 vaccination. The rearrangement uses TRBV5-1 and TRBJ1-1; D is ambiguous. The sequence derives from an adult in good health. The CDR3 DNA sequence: TGCGCCAGCTCCAACCAGGCGGTGAACACTGAAGCTTTCTTT. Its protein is CASSNQAVNTEAFF.